Following are 20 T cell receptor beta chains from one sample sequenced in a study of blood T cell repertoires in COVID-19. Assay: immunoSEQ multiplex PCR; the TCRdb copy retains only in-frame clones and omits some. Altogether 200,000 to 250,000 clones are present, 75% to 90% being singletons, with the ten largest covering 3.5% to 4.5%. The sequencing input was PBMCs or T cells enriched from blood (not recorded which). The source of these receptors is a woman aged 40 to 49 with acute COVID-19.

The genes are TRBV27 and TRBJ2-3, with 11 bases identical to TRBD2. The CDR3 covers 16 residues. Germline V gene lookup returns CDR1 MNHEY and CDR2 SMNVEV (reference sequence). With V trimmed by 5 bases and J by 3 bases, 7 bases remained unmatched. The CDR3 nucleotides are TGTGCCAGCAGTGCGATTCTAGCGGGGGGTACAGATACGCAGTATTTT. It specifies CASSAILAGGTDTQYF.

CDR3 amino acids: CASTYRSGGPYEQYF. The CDR3 nucleotides are TGTGCCAGCACCTACCGTAGCGGGGGGCCCTACGAGCAGTACTTC. This chain links TRBV7-8 with TRBJ2-7; 10 bases line up with TRBD2. The CDR3 totals 15 residues. Per the germline V gene, CDR1 is SGHVS and CDR2 is FQNEAQ. Losses at the gene ends were 7 bases for V and 2 bases for J; bases not matched to a gene: 8.

The gene calls are TRBV20-1 and TRBJ1-1; D is undetermined. The CDR3 contains 11 residues. The germline V gene has CDR1 DFQATT and CDR2 SNEGSKA (reference sequence). With 3 bases removed from V and 5 bases from J, the gap between germline ends came to 7 bases. CDR3 in DNA: TGCAGTGCTAGCACAATGACTGAAGCTTTCTTT. Amino acid sequence: CSASTMTEAFF.

This clone was seen a handful of times. The chain joins TRBV5-4 to TRBJ1-2, with D unresolved. From germline, CDR1 is SGHNT and CDR2 YYREEE (reference sequence). Trimming shortened V by 1 base and J by 5 bases, and 15 bases separated the two germline ends. The CDR3 extends over 15 amino acids. The CDR3 loop is CASSLSSTVGYGYTF. The CDR3 DNA sequence: TGTGCCAGCAGCTTGAGTAGTACAGTCGGATATGGCTACACCTTC.

The V gene is TRBV5-8, the J gene TRBJ2-3; TRBD1 might be the D (6 bases). Per the germline V gene, CDR1 is SGHTS and CDR2 is YDEGEE. CDR3 length equals 15 residues. V was shortened by 4 bases and J by 4 bases, with 16 bases between the two germline ends. CDR3 in DNA: TGTGCCAGCAGCGTCCGACAGGTTATTCCAGATACGCAGTATTTT. Protein product: CASSVRQVIPDTQYF.

V gene TRBV5-1 combines with J gene TRBJ1-3; 7 bases agree with TRBD1. The CDR3 runs to 17 residues. In germline, CDR1 is SGHRS, CDR2 YFSETQ. Losses at the gene ends were 2 bases for V and 0 bases for J; bases not matched to a gene: 8. In DNA form, the CDR3 reads TGCGCCAGCAGCTTCACCCCAGGACAGGTCTCTGGAAACACCATATATTTT. It yields the protein CASSFTPGQVSGNTIYF.

The rearrangement joins TRBV5-1 to TRBJ2-1; D may be TRBD1 (5 bases). CDR1 is SGHRS and CDR2 is YFSETQ in the germline V gene. This CDR3 has 15 amino acids. V lost 1 base to trimming and J lost 2 bases, with 10 bases between them. CDR3 loop: CASSLYQGPYNEQFF. The CDR3 coding sequence is TGCGCCAGCAGCTTGTACCAGGGCCCCTACAATGAGCAGTTCTTC.

The V gene is TRBV6-5, the J gene TRBJ1-2, with TRBD1 as a possible D gene (6 bases). Per germline, CDR1 MNHEY and CDR2 SVGAGI. CDR3 length: 15 residues. V lost 5 bases, J lost 3 bases, and 16 bases lay in between. The DNA for the CDR3 is TGTGCCAGCAGTAACGAGGGGGTCAGGGACTATGGCTACACCTTC. It encodes CASSNEGVRDYGYTF.

This clone is a singleton in its sample. The chain couples TRBV13 to TRBJ1-1; TRBD1 aligns across 7 bases. J was trimmed by 0 bases and V by 5 bases; bases with no gene match: 9. The CDR3 covers 16 residues. Looked up from germline, CDR1 is PRHDT and CDR2 is FYEKMQ (reference sequence). CDR3 in amino acids: CASSGDRAVMNTEAFF. The CDR3 nucleotides are TGTGCCAGCAGCGGCGACAGGGCAGTTATGAACACTGAAGCTTTCTTT.

This chain connects TRBV5-6 to TRBJ1-1, with a tentative D call TRBD1 (5 bases). Germline V gene data show CDR1 as SGHDT and CDR2 as YYEEEE. CDR3 length equals 16 residues. Trimming shortened V by 1 base and J by 3 bases, and 16 bases separated the two germline ends. The CDR3 DNA sequence: TGTGCCAGCAGCTTGTTGGGCTTGGGAGGGGACACTGAAGCTTTCTTT. It translates to CASSLLGLGGDTEAFF. Looking up the rest from reference TRBV5-6 and TRBJ1-1 gives the full variable domain: DAGVTQSPTHLIKTRGQQVTLRCSPKSGHDTVSWYQQALGQGPQFIFQYYEEEERQRGNFPDRFSGHQFPNYSSELNVNALLLGDSALYLCASSLLGLGGDTEAFFGQGTRLTVV.

J is TRBJ1-5 and V is TRBV7-8, with D possibly matching TRBD1 (5 bases). The CDR3 is 12 amino acids. Trimming stripped 0 bases from V and 15 bases from J, with 12 bases between. The V gene's germline CDR1 is SGHVS and CDR2 FQNEAQ. CDR3 sequence (DNA): TGTGCCAGCAGCTTAGCAGGGGCTCGTTGGCATTTT. Its protein is CASSLAGARWHF.

This clone was observed a handful of times. V usage is TRBV4-1 and J usage is TRBJ1-1, with D perhaps TRBD1 (5 bases). CDR1 and CDR2 from the germline V gene are MGHRA and YSYEKL. V was shortened by 4 bases and J by 1 base, with 16 bases between the two germline ends. The CDR3 has 16 residues. In DNA, the CDR3 is TGCGCCAGCAGCCTAGGGTTCAGGGAAAAGAACACTGAAGCTTTCTTT. It yields the protein CASSLGFREKNTEAFF.

V is TRBV19 and J is TRBJ1-6; TRBD1 matches 12 bases. The J segment lost 6 bases and the V segment lost 9 bases, leaving 9 bases of the junction unmatched. Germline V CDR1 and CDR2: LNHDA, SQIVND (reference sequence). This CDR3 region has 16 residues. The chain's CDR3 is CASQARDRGLNSPLHF. The CDR3 bases are TGTGCCAGCCAAGCCCGGGACAGGGGGCTTAATTCACCCCTCCACTTT.

The chain links TRBV6-5 to TRBJ1-1, with D possibly matching TRBD1 (6 bases). The V gene lost 11 bases and the J gene lost 8 bases, with 21 bases spanning the gap. This CDR3 has 13 amino acids. Germline values: CDR1 MNHEY, CDR2 SVGAGI. This CDR3 is CAGRTTGSAEAFF. The CDR3 DNA reads TGTGCCGGGAGAACAACAGGGAGCGCAGAAGCTTTCTTT.

V usage is TRBV2 and J usage is TRBJ1-4; perhaps TRBD1 as D (6 bases). The CDR3 spans 16 residues. Per germline, CDR1 SNHLY and CDR2 FYNNEI. V lost 8 bases and J lost 0, with 16 bases in between. This CDR3 reads CASVRTELSTNEKLFF. The CDR3 nucleotides read TGTGCCAGCGTAAGGACAGAGCTTTCAACTAATGAAAAACTGTTTTTT. The whole variable domain, remainder taken from reference TRBV2 and TRBJ1-4, is EPEVTQTPSHQVTQMGQEVILRCVPISNHLYFYWYRQILGQKVEFLVSFYNNEISEKSEIFDDQFSVERPDGSNFTLKIRSTKLEDSAMYFCASVRTELSTNEKLFFGSGTQLSVL.

J is TRBJ2-1 and V is TRBV2; 11 bases fit TRBD1. The CDR3 has 17 amino acids. V shed 3 bases, J shed 7 bases, and the junction held 11 bases outside the gene matches. From germline, CDR1 is SNHLY and CDR2 FYNNEI. This chain's CDR3 is CASSDGGTGGARNEQFF. The DNA for the CDR3 is TGTGCCAGCAGTGACGGGGGGACAGGGGGGGCCCGGAATGAGCAGTTCTTC.

CDR3 protein: CASSSQGMNTEAFF. The CDR3 DNA reads TGTGCCAGCAGCTCACAGGGTATGAACACTGAAGCTTTCTTT. The rearrangement uses TRBV5-4 and TRBJ1-1, with D maybe TRBD1 (6 bases). This CDR3 is built from 14 residues. The V and J ends lost 3 bases and 0 bases respectively, with 9 bases between them. Germline V gives CDR1 SGHNT, CDR2 YYREEE (reference sequence).

This sequence joins TRBV11-2 and TRBJ2-1; D gene uncertain. Germline V gene data show CDR1 as SGHAT and CDR2 as FQNNGV. The CDR3 is 13 amino acids. Trimming took off 1 base at V and 4 bases at J, with 5 bases between the two ends. Written as DNA, the CDR3 is TGTGCCAGCAGCTTAGGGCCGTACAATGAGCAGTTCTTC. Protein: CASSLGPYNEQFF. Full variable domain (missing parts from reference TRBV11-2 and TRBJ2-1): EAGVAQSPRYKIIEKRQSVAFWCNPISGHATLYWYQQILGQGPKLLIQFQNNGVVDDSQLPKDRFSAERLKGVDSTLKIQPAKLEDSAVYLCASSLGPYNEQFFGPGTRLTVL.

As to this clone: This CDR3 is also generated by other DNA sequences in the sample. This chain uses TRBV19 with TRBJ1-1; tentatively, D is TRBD1 (6 bases). The CDR3 length is 13 residues. CDR1 and CDR2 from the germline V gene are LNHDA and SQIVND (reference sequence). Trimming took 3 bases from V and 4 from J, leaving 9 bases between them. The CDR3 DNA sequence: TGTGCCAGTAGTATTGAACAGGGCACTGAAGCTTTCTTT. Translation gives CASSIEQGTEAFF.

This chain uses TRBV24-1 with TRBJ2-1, with a weak D call TRBD2 (7 bases). The germline V gene encodes CDR1 KGHDR and CDR2 SFDVKD. The V end lost 1 base, the J end lost 7 bases, and 16 bases lay between the germline ends. This CDR3 is 16 amino acids long. The CDR3 DNA sequence: TGTGCCACCAGTGATTTAAGGGGGGGCGAAGGTAATGAGCAGTTCTTC. Its protein product is CATSDLRGGEGNEQFF.